The sequence of this TCR beta chain was determined in a study of T cell repertoires in cytomegalovirus infection. In the study overall: Indications came from public TCR beta signatures; they pointed to CMV infection and to a matching HLA type. Regarding the study as a whole: In two of eight donors, the top clonotype was HLA-C-restricted CMV-specific. There were carriers of CMV plus the relevant HLA, and cumulative public TCR beta family frequency identified them.

MiXCR, run by TCRdb on the reads, gives a single entry per CDR3 protein. This table holds roughly 860,000 distinct CDR3 sequences, 30% to 35% found once. Trimming left V 1 base short and J 6 bases short, with 15 bases between. The CDR3 extends over 15 amino acids. This clonotype was seen ten or more times. Antigen unknown. The receptor's source is a human donor in good health (CMV status not recorded). Some clones in this sample may be carry-over from other donors' samples. Sample: cultured CD8+ T cells from PBMCs, taken from culture after CMV antigen stimulation. This chain links TRBV12-3 or TRBV12-4 with TRBJ1-2, with D possibly TRBD1 on 6 matching bases. The CDR3 region has the DNA TGTGCCAGCAGTTTAGGCCCTCGGACAGCTCATGGCTACACCTTC. It encodes CASSLGPRTAHGYTF.